These 16 T cell receptor beta chains were all obtained from the same sample, sequenced in a study of blood T cell repertoires in COVID-19. Produced via immunoSEQ multiplex PCR; TCRdb's table is partial and in-frame only. The data contain more than 85,000 clones, 76% of them seen just once; the ten biggest clones take up about 4.1%. The specimen sequenced was peripheral blood. The receptors come from an elderly woman with acute or convalescent COVID-19.

The chain couples TRBV3-1 (or the pseudogene TRBV3-2) to TRBJ1-3; D uncertain. The CDR3 extends over 15 amino acids. Trimming shortened V by 1 base and J by 4 bases, and 11 bases separated the two germline ends. Germline V gene sequence: CDR1 LGHDT, CDR2 YNNKEL (reference sequence). CDR3 in amino acids: CASSQVLTAGNTIYF. The CDR3 DNA follows: TGTGCCAGCAGCCAAGTTTTAACAGCAGGAAACACCATATATTTT.

The J gene is TRBJ1-6, the V gene TRBV6-5; 7 bases are a match to TRBD1. V trimming: 10 bases; J trimming: 6 bases; junction bases outside the gene matches: 12. From germline, CDR1 is MNHEY and CDR2 SVGAGI. The CDR3 runs to 15 residues. The CDR3 is CATRGPGGFNSPLHF. The CDR3 region has the DNA TGTGCCACCCGAGGACCAGGGGGATTTAATTCACCCCTCCACTTT.

This chain links TRBV27 with TRBJ1-2; 10 nucleotides agree with TRBD1. V was clipped by 5 bases and J by 4 bases; unmatched bases: 7. Per germline, CDR1 MNHEY and CDR2 SMNVEV (reference sequence). The CDR3 has 15 residues. The DNA of the CDR3 is TGTGCCAGCAGTGCGGACAGGGGGATCGCCTATGGCTACACCTTC. Protein product: CASSADRGIAYGYTF.

The CDR3 region is CASSPGTGDQPQHF. The CDR3 nucleotides are TGTGCCAGCAGTCCCGGGACAGGGGATCAGCCCCAGCATTTT. The chain joins TRBV6-6 to TRBJ1-5, with 10 bases fitting TRBD1. The V gene's germline CDR1 is MNHNY and CDR2 SVGAGI (reference sequence). CDR3 length: 14 amino acids. V trimming: 5 bases; J trimming: 5 bases; junction bases outside the gene matches: 3.

This chain connects TRBV29-1 to TRBJ2-2; D may be TRBD1 (7 bases). This CDR3 is built from 14 residues. V dropped 5 bases and J dropped 4 bases, with 14 bases sitting between them. Per the germline V gene, CDR1 is SQVTM and CDR2 is ANQGSEA. CDR3 in amino acids: CSVSGGSPTGELFF. CDR3 sequence (DNA): TGCAGCGTTTCAGGGGGGAGCCCCACCGGGGAGCTGTTTTTT.

The J gene is TRBJ1-1, the V gene TRBV18; D might be TRBD1 (5 bases). Germline CDR1 and CDR2: KGHSH and LQKENI. The CDR3 loop spans 15 amino acids. Trimming left V 3 bases short and J 4 bases short, with 15 bases between. In DNA, the CDR3 is TGTGCCAGCTCACCCCGGGGGGTGGGGATCACTGAAGCTTTCTTT. It yields the protein CASSPRGVGITEAFF.

The chain employs TRBV14 and TRBJ2-1, with 9 bases identical to TRBD2. Germline CDR1 reads SGHDN; CDR2 reads FVKESK. V was clipped by 2 bases and J by 7 bases; unmatched bases: 15. The CDR3 length is 18 residues. CDR3 sequence: CASSQPTRWREGRNEQFF. DNA for the CDR3: TGTGCCAGCAGCCAACCTACCCGCTGGCGGGAGGGCCGTAATGAGCAGTTCTTC.

As regards this clone: Its ends do not fully match the called genes, so a read error is possible. The chain has TRBV25-1 and TRBJ1-2; no definite D call. This CDR3 comprises 11 residues. CDR1 is MGHDK, CDR2 SYGVNS, per germline. The chain's CDR3 is CASNEGSGYTF. The CDR3 DNA is TGTGCCAGCAATGAAGGCTCTGGCTACACCTTC.

V gene TRBV3-1 (or the pseudogene TRBV3-2) combines with J gene TRBJ2-1; D remains unclear. Trimming took off 1 base at V and 13 bases at J, with 11 bases between the two ends. Germline CDR1 and CDR2: LGHDT and YNNKEL (reference sequence). The CDR3 has 12 amino acids. The CDR3 loop is CASSQVSTRQFF. DNA for the CDR3: TGTGCCAGCAGCCAAGTAAGCACGCGACAGTTCTTC.

This CDR3 is CASSRDRGGYTF. CDR3 bases: TGTGCCAGCAGTCGGGACAGGGGAGGCTACACCTTC. The chain carries TRBV2 and TRBJ1-2; 10 bases match TRBD1. The CDR3 sequence is 12 residues long. Germline CDR1 is SNHLY and CDR2 is FYNNEI. V lost 5 bases and J lost 8; bases outside the gene matches: 2.

This clone was found a few times. The chain couples TRBV19 to TRBJ1-5, with a weak D call TRBD1 (5 bases). V was pared by 3 bases and J by 10 bases, with 16 bases between. Per the germline V gene, CDR1 is LNHDA and CDR2 is SQIVND (reference sequence). This CDR3 spans 14 amino acids. The chain's CDR3 is CASSIGANDRPQHF. The CDR3 DNA reads as TGTGCCAGTAGTATTGGGGCCAACGATCGACCCCAGCATTTT.

This chain joins TRBV5-1 and TRBJ1-5; TRBD1 aligns across 7 bases. Germline CDR1 is SGHRS and CDR2 is YFSETQ. The CDR3 length is 14 residues. The ends lost 4 bases at V and 4 bases at J; junction bases unmatched: 5. This CDR3 is CASSLTGVNQPQHF. The DNA for the CDR3 is TGCGCCAGCAGCCTAACAGGGGTGAATCAGCCCCAGCATTTT.

The chain has TRBV5-6 and TRBJ1-2, with TRBD1 matching over 9 bases. Germline V gene data show CDR1 as SGHDT and CDR2 as YYEEEE. The J segment lost 4 bases and the V segment lost 1 base, leaving 2 bases of the junction unmatched. This CDR3 is 14 amino acids long. CDR3 DNA sequence: TGTGCCAGCAGCTTGCCGACAGGGGGCTATGGCTACACCTTC. Translated, it gives CASSLPTGGYGYTF.

The rearrangement uses TRBV3-1 (or the pseudogene TRBV3-2) and TRBJ2-3; 7 nucleotides align to TRBD1. Trimming at V came to 3 bases and at J to 4 bases, leaving 4 bases not matched to a gene. The length of the CDR3 is 14 residues. The germline CDR1 and CDR2 sequences are LGHDT and YNNKEL (reference sequence). This chain's CDR3 is CASSQRTGPDTQYF. The CDR3 DNA sequence: TGTGCCAGCAGCCAGAGGACAGGCCCAGATACGCAGTATTTT.

The rearrangement links TRBV30 to TRBJ1-5; D is undetermined. Germline values: CDR1 GTSNPN, CDR2 SVGIG (reference sequence). There are 14 residues in the CDR3. The germline V and J ends were trimmed by 2 bases and 4 bases, with 12 bases remaining between them. The CDR3: CAWSSGSLNQPQHF. CDR3 in DNA: TGTGCCTGGAGTTCGGGGTCTCTTAATCAGCCCCAGCATTTT.

The V call is TRBV6-5, the J call TRBJ2-5, with D perhaps matching TRBD1 (5 bases). Trimming removed 10 bases from V and 1 base from J, with 10 bases in between. The CDR3 extends over 12 amino acids. Germline CDR1 and CDR2: MNHEY and SVGAGI. CDR3 sequence: CATRQIQETQYF. CDR3 bases: TGTGCCACCCGACAGATCCAAGAGACCCAGTACTTC.